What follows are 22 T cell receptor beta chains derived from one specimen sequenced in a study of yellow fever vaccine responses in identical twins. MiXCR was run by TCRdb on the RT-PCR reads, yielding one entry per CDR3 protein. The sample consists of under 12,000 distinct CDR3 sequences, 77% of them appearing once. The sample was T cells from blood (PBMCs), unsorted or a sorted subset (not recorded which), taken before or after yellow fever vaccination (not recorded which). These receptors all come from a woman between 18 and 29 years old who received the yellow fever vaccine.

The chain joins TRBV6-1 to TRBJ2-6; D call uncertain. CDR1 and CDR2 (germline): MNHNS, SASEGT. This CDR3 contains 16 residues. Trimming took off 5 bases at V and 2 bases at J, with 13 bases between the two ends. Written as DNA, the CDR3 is TGTGCCAGCAGTCCGCCTTTCGGGCCTGGGGCCAACGTCCTGACTTTC. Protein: CASSPPFGPGANVLTF.

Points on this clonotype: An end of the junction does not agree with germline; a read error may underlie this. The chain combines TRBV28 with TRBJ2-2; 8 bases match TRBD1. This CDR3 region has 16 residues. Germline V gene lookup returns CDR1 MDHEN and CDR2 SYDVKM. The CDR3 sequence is CASSLSGTGYTGELFF. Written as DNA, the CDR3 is TGTGCCAGCAGTCTTTCCGGGACAGGCTACACCGGGGAGTTGTTTTTT.

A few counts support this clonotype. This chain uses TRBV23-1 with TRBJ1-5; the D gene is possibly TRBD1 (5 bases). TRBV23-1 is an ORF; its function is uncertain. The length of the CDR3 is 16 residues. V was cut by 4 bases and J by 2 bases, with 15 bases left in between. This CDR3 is CASSRPRRGCNQPQHF. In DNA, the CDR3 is TGCGCCAGCAGTCGACCCAGGCGGGGGTGCAATCAGCCCCAGCATTTT.

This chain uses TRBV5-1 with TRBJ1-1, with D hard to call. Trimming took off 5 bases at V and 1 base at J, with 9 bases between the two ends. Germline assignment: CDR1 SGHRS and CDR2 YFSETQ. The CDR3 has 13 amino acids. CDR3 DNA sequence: TGCGCCAGCAGAGAGGCGGGGAACACTGAAGCTTTCTTT. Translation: CASREAGNTEAFF.

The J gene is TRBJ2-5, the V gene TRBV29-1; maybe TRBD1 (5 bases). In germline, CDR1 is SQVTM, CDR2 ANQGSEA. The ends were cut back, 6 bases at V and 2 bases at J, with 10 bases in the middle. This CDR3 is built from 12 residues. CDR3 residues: CSVTGQQETQYF. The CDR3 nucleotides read TGCAGCGTAACAGGTCAACAAGAGACCCAGTACTTC.

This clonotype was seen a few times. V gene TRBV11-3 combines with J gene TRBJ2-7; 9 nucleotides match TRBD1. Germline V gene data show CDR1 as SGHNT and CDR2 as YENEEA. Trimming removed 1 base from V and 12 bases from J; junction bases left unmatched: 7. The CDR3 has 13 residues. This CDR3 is CASSLAPGQGTYV. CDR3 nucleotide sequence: TGTGCCAGCAGCTTAGCTCCGGGACAGGGTACGTACGTC.

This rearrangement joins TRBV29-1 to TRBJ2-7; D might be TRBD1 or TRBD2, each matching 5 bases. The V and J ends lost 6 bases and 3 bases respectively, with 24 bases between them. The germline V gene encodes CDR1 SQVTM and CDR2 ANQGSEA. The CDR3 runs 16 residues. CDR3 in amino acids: CSVRIRGRDGRYEQYF. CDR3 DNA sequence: TGCAGCGTCCGGATCCGAGGCCGGGACGGACGCTACGAGCAGTACTTC.

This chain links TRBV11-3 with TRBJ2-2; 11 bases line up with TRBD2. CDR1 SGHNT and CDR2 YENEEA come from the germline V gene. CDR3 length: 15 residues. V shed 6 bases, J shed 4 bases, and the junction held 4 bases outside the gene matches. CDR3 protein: CASSQTSGVTGELFF. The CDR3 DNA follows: TGTGCCAGCAGTCAGACTAGCGGGGTCACCGGGGAGCTGTTTTTT.

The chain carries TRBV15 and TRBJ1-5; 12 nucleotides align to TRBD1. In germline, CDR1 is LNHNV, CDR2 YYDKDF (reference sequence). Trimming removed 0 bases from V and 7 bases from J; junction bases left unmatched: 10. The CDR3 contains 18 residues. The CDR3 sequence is CATSREYGGQGANQPQHF. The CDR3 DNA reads TGTGCCACCAGCAGAGAATATGGGGGACAGGGGGCGAACCAGCCCCAGCATTTT.

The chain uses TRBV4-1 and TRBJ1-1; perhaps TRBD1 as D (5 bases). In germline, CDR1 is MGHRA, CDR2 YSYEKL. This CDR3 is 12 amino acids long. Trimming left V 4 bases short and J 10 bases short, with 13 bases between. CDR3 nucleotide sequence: TGCGCCAGCAGCCCCGACAAGAGGGGAGCTTTCTTT. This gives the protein CASSPDKRGAFF.

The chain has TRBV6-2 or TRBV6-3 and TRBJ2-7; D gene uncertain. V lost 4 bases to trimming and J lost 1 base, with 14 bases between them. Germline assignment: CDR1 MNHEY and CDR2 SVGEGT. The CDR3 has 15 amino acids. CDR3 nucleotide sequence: TGTGCCAGCAGTTCCGCCCAGGACGGGTCCTACGAGCAGTACTTC. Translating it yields CASSSAQDGSYEQYF.

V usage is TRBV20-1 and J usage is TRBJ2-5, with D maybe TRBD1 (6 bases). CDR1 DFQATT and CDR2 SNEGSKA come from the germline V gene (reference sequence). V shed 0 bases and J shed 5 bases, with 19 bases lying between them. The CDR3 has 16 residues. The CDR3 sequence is CSARDPQTGFSETQYF. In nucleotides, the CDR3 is TGCAGTGCTAGAGACCCACAGACAGGCTTTAGCGAGACCCAGTACTTC.

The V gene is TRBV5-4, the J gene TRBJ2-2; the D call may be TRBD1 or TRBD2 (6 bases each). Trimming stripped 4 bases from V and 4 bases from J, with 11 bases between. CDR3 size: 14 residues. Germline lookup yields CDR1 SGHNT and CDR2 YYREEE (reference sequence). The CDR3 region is CASSGPGATGELFF. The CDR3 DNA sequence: TGTGCCAGCAGCGGCCCGGGGGCCACCGGGGAGCTGTTTTTT. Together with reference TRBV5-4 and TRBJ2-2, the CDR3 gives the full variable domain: ETGVTQSPTHLIKTRGQQVTLRCSSQSGHNTVSWYQQALGQGPQFIFQYYREEENGRGNFPPRFSGLQFPNYSSELNVNALELDDSALYLCASSGPGATGELFFGEGSRLTVL.

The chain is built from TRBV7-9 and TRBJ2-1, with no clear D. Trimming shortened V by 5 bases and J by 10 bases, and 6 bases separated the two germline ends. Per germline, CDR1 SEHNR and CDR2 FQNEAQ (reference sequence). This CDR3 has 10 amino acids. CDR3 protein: CASSREEQFF. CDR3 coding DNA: TGTGCCAGCAGCAGAGAAGAGCAGTTCTTC.

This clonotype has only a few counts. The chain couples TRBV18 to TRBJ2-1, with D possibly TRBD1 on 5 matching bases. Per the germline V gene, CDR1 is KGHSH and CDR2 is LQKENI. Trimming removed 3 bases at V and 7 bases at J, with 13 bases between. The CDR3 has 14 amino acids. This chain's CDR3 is CASSPKGSSNEQFF. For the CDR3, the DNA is TGTGCCAGCTCACCTAAGGGGTCATCGAATGAGCAGTTCTTC.

The CDR3 nucleotides read TGTGCCAGCAGCTTAGATAACACTGAAGCTTTCTTT. This codes for CASSLDNTEAFF. The chain employs TRBV7-9 and TRBJ1-1; D not resolved. The V gene's germline CDR1 is SEHNR and CDR2 FQNEAQ (reference sequence). Trimming left V 1 base short and J 2 bases short, with 2 bases between. The CDR3 runs 12 residues.

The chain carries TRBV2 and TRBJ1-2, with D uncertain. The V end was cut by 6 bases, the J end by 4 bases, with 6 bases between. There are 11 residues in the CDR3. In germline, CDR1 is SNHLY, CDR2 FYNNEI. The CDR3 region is CASRLFYGYTF. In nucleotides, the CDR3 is TGTGCCAGCAGGCTGTTCTATGGCTACACCTTC.

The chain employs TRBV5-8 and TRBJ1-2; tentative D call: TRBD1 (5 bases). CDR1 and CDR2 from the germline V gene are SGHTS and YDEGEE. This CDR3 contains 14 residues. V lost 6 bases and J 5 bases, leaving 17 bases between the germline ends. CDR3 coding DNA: TGTGCCAGCATCCTCTCGGGGACGATTTATGGCTACACCTTC. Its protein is CASILSGTIYGYTF. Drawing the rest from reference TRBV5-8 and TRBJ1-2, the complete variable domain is EAGVTQSPTHLIKTRGQQATLRCSPISGHTSVYWYQQALGLGLQFLLWYDEGEERNRGNFPPRFSGRQFPNYSSELNVNALELEDSALYLCASILSGTIYGYTFGSGTRLTVV.

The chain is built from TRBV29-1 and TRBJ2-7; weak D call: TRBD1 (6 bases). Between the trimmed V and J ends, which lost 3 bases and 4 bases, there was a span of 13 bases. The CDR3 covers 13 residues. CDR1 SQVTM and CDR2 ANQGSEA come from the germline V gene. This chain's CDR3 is CSVESGVGYEQYF. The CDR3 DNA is TGCAGCGTTGAGTCAGGGGTTGGATACGAGCAGTACTTC.

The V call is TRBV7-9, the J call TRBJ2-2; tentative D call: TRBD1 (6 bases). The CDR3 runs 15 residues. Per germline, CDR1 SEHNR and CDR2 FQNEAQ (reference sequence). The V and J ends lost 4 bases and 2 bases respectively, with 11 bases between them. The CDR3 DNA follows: TGTGCCAGCAGCTCAGACAGGACTAACACCGGGGAGCTGTTTTTT. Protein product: CASSSDRTNTGELFF.

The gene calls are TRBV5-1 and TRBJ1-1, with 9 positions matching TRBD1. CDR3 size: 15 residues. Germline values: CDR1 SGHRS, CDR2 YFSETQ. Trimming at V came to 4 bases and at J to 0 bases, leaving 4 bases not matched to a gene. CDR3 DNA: TGCGCCAGCAGCATCCGGACAGGGGTGAACACTGAAGCTTTCTTT. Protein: CASSIRTGVNTEAFF.

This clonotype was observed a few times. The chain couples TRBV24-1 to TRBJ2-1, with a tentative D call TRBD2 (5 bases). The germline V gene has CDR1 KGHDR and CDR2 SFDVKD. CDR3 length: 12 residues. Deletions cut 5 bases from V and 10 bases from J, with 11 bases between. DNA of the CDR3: TGTGCCACCAGTGTCGGGGTCCGAGAGCAGTTCTTC. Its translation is CATSVGVREQFF.